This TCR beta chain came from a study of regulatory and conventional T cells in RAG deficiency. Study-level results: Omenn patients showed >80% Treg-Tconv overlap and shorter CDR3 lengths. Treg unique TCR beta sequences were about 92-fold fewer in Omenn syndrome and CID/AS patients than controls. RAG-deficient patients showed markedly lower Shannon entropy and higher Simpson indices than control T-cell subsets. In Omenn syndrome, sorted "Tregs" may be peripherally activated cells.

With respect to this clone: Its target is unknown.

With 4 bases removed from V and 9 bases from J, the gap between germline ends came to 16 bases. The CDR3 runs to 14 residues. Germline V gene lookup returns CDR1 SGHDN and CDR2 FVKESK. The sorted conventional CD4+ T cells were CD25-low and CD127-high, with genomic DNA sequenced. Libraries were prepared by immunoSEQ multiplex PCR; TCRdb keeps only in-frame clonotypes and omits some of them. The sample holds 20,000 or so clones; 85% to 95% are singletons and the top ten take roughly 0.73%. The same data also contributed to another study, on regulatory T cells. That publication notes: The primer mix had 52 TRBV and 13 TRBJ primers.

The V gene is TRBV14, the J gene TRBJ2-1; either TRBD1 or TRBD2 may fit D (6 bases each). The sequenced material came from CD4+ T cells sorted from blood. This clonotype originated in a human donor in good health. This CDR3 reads CASSPGGPGFEQFF. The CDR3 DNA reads TGTGCCAGCAGCCCTGGGGGGCCTGGTTTTGAGCAGTTCTTC.